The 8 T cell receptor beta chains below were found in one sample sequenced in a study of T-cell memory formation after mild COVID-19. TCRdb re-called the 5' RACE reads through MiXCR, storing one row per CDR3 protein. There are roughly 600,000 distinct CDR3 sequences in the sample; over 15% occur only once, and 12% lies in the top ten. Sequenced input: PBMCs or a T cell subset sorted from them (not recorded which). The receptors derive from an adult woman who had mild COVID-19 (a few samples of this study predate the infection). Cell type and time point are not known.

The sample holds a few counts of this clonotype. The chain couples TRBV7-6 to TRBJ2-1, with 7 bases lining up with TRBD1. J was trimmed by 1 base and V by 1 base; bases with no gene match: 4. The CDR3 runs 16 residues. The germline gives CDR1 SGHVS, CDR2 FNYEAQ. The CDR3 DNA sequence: TGTGCCAGCAGCTTAGAGGGGGCAGTTTCCTACAATGAGCAGTTCTTC. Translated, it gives CASSLEGAVSYNEQFF.

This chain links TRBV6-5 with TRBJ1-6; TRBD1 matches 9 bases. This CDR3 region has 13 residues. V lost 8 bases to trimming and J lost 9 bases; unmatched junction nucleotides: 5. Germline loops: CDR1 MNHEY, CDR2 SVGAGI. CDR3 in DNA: TGTGCCAGCCGGACAGGGGAAGGTTCACCCCTCCACTTT. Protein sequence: CASRTGEGSPLHF.

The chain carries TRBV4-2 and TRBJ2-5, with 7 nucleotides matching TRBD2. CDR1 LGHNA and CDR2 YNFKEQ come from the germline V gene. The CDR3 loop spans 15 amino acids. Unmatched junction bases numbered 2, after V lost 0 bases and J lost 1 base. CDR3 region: CASSQEAGSQETQYF. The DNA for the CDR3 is TGTGCCAGCAGCCAAGAAGCGGGGAGCCAAGAGACCCAGTACTTC.

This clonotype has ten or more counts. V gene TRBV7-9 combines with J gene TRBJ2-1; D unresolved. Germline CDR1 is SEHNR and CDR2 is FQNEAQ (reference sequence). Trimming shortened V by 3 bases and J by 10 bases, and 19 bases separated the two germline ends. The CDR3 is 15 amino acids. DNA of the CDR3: TGTGCCAGCAGCTTCGAAATCGAAGCTCGAGGAGAGCAGTTCTTC. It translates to CASSFEIEARGEQFF.

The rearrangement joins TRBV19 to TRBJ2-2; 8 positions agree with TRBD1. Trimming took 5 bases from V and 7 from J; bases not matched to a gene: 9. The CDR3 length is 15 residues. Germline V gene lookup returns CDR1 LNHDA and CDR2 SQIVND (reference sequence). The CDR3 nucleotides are TGTGCCAGTAGTCCGACCCCACAGGGGGTCGGGGAGCTGTTTTTT. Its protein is CASSPTPQGVGELFF.

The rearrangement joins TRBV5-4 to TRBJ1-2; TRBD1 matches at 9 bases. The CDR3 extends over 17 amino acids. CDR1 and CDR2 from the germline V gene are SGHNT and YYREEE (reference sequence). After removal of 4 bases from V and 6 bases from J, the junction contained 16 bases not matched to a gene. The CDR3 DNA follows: TGTGCCAGCAGCAATATCATGGAGTCCGGGACAGGGAATGGCTACACCTTC. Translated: CASSNIMESGTGNGYTF. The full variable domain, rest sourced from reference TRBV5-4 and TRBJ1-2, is ETGVTQSPTHLIKTRGQQVTLRCSSQSGHNTVSWYQQALGQGPQFIFQYYREEENGRGNFPPRFSGLQFPNYSSELNVNALELDDSALYLCASSNIMESGTGNGYTFGSGTRLTVV.

The CDR3 nucleotides read TGTGCCAGCCATTTGACTAGCGGGGTAACAGATACGCAGTATTTT. Its translation: CASHLTSGVTDTQYF. The chain links TRBV6-1 to TRBJ2-3; TRBD2 aligns across 11 bases. V lost 8 bases and J lost 3; bases outside the gene matches: 7. Germline V gives CDR1 MNHNS, CDR2 SASEGT. The CDR3 is made up of 15 amino acids.

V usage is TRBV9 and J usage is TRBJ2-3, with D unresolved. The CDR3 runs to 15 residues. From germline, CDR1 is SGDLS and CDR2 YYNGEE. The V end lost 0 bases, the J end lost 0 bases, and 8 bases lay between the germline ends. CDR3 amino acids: CASSVDGESTDTQYF. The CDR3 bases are TGTGCCAGCAGCGTAGATGGGGAAAGCACAGATACGCAGTATTTT.